Detailed here is one T cell receptor (beta chain). Here immunoSEQ multiplex PCR was the method, and the copy in TCRdb shows in-frame clones only, minus some. The sample consists of approximately 150,000 clones, around 82% of them appearing once. V trimming: 4 bases; J trimming: 6 bases; junction bases outside the gene matches: 3. Per the germline V gene, CDR1 is SGHDN and CDR2 is FVKESK. The CDR3 is 15 residues long. This entry is derived from a study of blood T cell repertoires in COVID-19. Whole-study context: Sites in the United States, Italy and Spain provided acute and convalescent COVID-19 samples. In each case, the material was cDNA or gDNA derived from T cells, B-cell-depleted T cells, or PBMCs.

This receptor was taken from a man aged 60 to 75 with acute or convalescent COVID-19. Input material: peripheral blood. The chain links TRBV14 to TRBJ2-1; 13 bases are a match to TRBD2. In DNA form, the CDR3 reads TGTGCCAGCAGCCGGACTAGCGGGAGTGGCAATGAGCAGTTCTTC. This codes for CASSRTSGSGNEQFF. The complete variable domain, with remaining parts taken from reference TRBV14 and TRBJ2-1, reads EAGVTQFPSHSVIEKGQTVTLRCDPISGHDNLYWYRRVMGKEIKFLLHFVKESKQDESGMPNNRFLAERTGGTYSTLKVQPAELEDSGVYFCASSRTSGSGNEQFFGPGTRLTVL.